The rows below give T cell receptor beta chains drawn from one sample of a study of shared clonotypes between healthy human individuals. Assay: immunoSEQ multiplex PCR; the TCRdb copy retains only in-frame clones and omits some. The profile shows a few hundred thousand clones, about nine tenths of them singletons. Sequences were obtained from memory CD8+ T cells sorted from blood. These receptors all come from a man aged 18 to 30 in good health. The CDR3 runs from the conserved cysteine through the conserved F or W. The D gene is left open where the match is weak. Clone size, where shown, is once, few, many, or a class for clones that have expanded.

NA,TRBJ2-5,TRBV6-1,NA,CASSDMGGQETQYF,TGTGCCAGCAGTGATATGGGGGGCCAAGAGACCCAGTACTTC
once,TRBJ1-1,TRBV5-5,NA,CASSFGGVNTEAFF,TGTGCCAGCAGCTTCGGAGGTGTGAACACTGAAGCTTTCTTT
NA,TRBJ2-1,TRBV7-9,NA,CASSLSEGVEQFF,TGTGCCAGCAGCTTAAGTGAGGGGGTTGAGCAGTTCTTC
NA,TRBJ2-6,TRBV27,NA,CASAPPPRVELGGANVLTF,TGTGCCAGCGCCCCTCCCCCCCGGGTCGAGCTGGGTGGGGCCAACGTCCTGACTTTC
NA,TRBJ2-7,TRBV5-1,NA,CASSLGGTAYEQYF,TGCGCCAGCAGCTTGGGGGGGACGGCCTACGAGCAGTACTTC
NA,TRBJ1-1,TRBV7-9,NA,CASSPPLRGAFF,TGTGCCAGCAGTCCTCCCCTCCGGGGAGCTTTCTTT
NA,TRBJ2-3,TRBV5-1,NA,CASSQQVDLTDTQYF,TGCGCCAGCAGCCAACAGGTAGATTTGACAGATACGCAGTATTTT
NA,TRBJ2-5,TRBV27,TRBD1,CASSPYPGTEETQYF,TGTGCCAGCAGTCCCTATCCCGGGACAGAAGAGACCCAGTACTTC
NA,TRBJ2-7,TRBV15,TRBD2,CATSSLAGESYEQYF,TGTGCCACCAGCTCACTAGCGGGAGAATCTTACGAGCAGTACTTC
few,TRBJ2-7,TRBV5-4,NA,CASSLGGSSDYEQYF,TGTGCCAGCAGCTTGGGAGGTTCTAGCGACTACGAGCAGTACTTC
NA,TRBJ2-3,TRBV6-5,NA,CASSTGRGGTDTQYF,TGTGCCAGCAGTACAGGTCGCGGGGGCACAGATACGCAGTATTTT
NA,TRBJ2-2,TRBV6-6,TRBD1,CASSYQQGHTGELFF,TGTGCCAGCAGTTACCAACAGGGGCACACCGGGGAGCTGTTTTTT
once,TRBJ2-3,TRBV30,NA,CAWAQGYTDTQYF,TGTGCCTGGGCACAGGGCTACACAGATACGCAGTATTTT
NA,TRBJ1-2,TRBV4-1,NA,CASSQEKGNLILGYTF,TGCGCCAGCAGCCAAGAGAAGGGGAACCTAATATTAGGCTACACCTTC
few,TRBJ2-1,TRBV7-8,NA,CASSLYGLDEQFF,TGTGCCAGCAGCTTATACGGGTTAGATGAGCAGTTCTTC
NA,TRBJ1-2,TRBV5-1,TRBD1,CASSKHPSQGTYNYGYTF,TGCGCCAGCAGCAAGCACCCCTCACAGGGGACTTATAACTATGGCTACACCTTC
NA,TRBJ1-1,TRBV12-5,NA,CASDQTGHTEAFF,TGTGCTAGTGACCAGACAGGACACACTGAAGCTTTCTTT
NA,TRBJ2-7,TRBV19,NA,CASSIRLSYEQYF,TGTGCCAGTAGTATCCGGCTATCCTACGAGCAGTACTTC
NA,TRBJ2-7,TRBV7-9,TRBD1,CASSLGQDYEQYF,TGTGCCAGCAGCTTGGGACAGGACTACGAGCAGTACTTC
NA,TRBJ2-7,TRBV4-1,TRBD1,CASSPGTGRWYEQYF,TGCGCCAGCAGCCCCGGGACAGGGAGGTGGTACGAGCAGTACTTC